The subject of this entry is one T cell receptor (beta chain). The antigen remains unidentified. The sample is drawn from a study of cytomegalovirus exposure and HLA in healthy donors. PCR used 60 Vbeta primers and 13 Jbeta primers. Produced via immunoSEQ multiplex PCR; TCRdb's table is partial and in-frame only. The table includes 150,000 to 200,000 clones, roughly 80% detected once. Deletions cut 2 bases from V and 4 bases from J, with 23 bases between. The germline gives CDR1 MGHRA, CDR2 YSYEKL. This CDR3 spans 18 amino acids. Healthy bone marrow donors supplied every sample. Findings and limits, study-wide: It was reported in a later analysis that an Asian-associated ancestry cluster showed fewer N-insertions than the 666-donor mean. Being indistinguishable, some V segments were excluded, TRBV6-2 and TRBV6-3 among them.

The chain uses TRBV4-1 and TRBJ1-2; no clear D gene. The source material was PBMCs. This TCR was sampled from a male donor in good health and CMV-seropositive. The CDR3 loop reads CASSQFTGEAEKRYGYTF. The CDR3 bases are TGCGCCAGCAGCCAATTTACCGGGGAGGCGGAAAAGCGCTATGGCTACACCTTC.